The 14 T cell receptor beta chains reported below all come from one sample, sequenced in a study of control samples from healthy donors and cancer patients. Repertoires were generated with immunoSEQ multiplex PCR, while TCRdb's copy carries only in-frame clones and drops some. The table has more than 70,000 clones, just under 90% seen once. Specimen: PBMCs. The receptors shown here come from a man aged 55 to 69 with lung cancer.

The chain joins TRBV27 to TRBJ1-2; TRBD1 matches 12 bases. V shed 0 bases, J shed 3 bases, and the junction held 8 bases outside the gene matches. The germline V gene encodes CDR1 MNHEY and CDR2 SMNVEV (reference sequence). CDR3 size: 18 residues. In nucleotides, the CDR3 is TGTGCCAGCAGTTTATCCCCGGGACAGGGGGCTCTCTACTATGGCTACACCTTC. Protein: CASSLSPGQGALYYGYTF.

The CDR3 reads CASSTGDTNTEAFF. CDR3 coding DNA: TGTGCCAGCAGCACAGGGGACACCAACACTGAAGCTTTCTTT. The chain uses TRBV27 and TRBJ1-1; 7 bases are shared with TRBD1. The CDR3 loop spans 14 amino acids. V lost 6 bases and J lost 2; bases outside the gene matches: 6. CDR1 and CDR2 from the germline V gene are MNHEY and SMNVEV (reference sequence).

The chain uses TRBV6-6 and TRBJ1-2, with 9 bases matching TRBD1. The CDR3 length is 14 residues. V lost 7 bases, J lost 2 bases, and 5 bases stayed unmatched. Per germline, CDR1 MNHNY and CDR2 SVGAGI (reference sequence). The CDR3 DNA reads TGTGCCAGCACCTACGGACAGGGGAACTATGGCTACACCTTC. Its translation is CASTYGQGNYGYTF.

This chain connects TRBV7-9 to TRBJ2-1, with TRBD2 identical over 7 bases. Germline values: CDR1 SEHNR, CDR2 FQNEAQ (reference sequence). The CDR3 has 16 amino acids. With 5 bases clipped from V and 4 bases from J, the junction kept 11 bases outside the gene matches. The CDR3 DNA follows: TGTGCCAGCAGCCCCCCGACCGGCGGGAGATACAATGAGCAGTTCTTC. Protein product: CASSPPTGGRYNEQFF. The whole variable domain, remainder taken from reference TRBV7-9 and TRBJ2-1, is DTGVSQNPRHKITKRGQNVTFRCDPISEHNRLYWYRQTLGQGPEFLTYFQNEAQLEKSRLLSDRFSAERPKGSFSTLEIQRTEQGDSAMYLCASSPPTGGRYNEQFFGPGTRLTVL.

The V and J genes are TRBV29-1 and TRBJ2-1; D might be TRBD1 (6 bases). Germline CDR1 reads SQVTM; CDR2 reads ANQGSEA. The V and J ends lost 4 bases and 3 bases respectively, with 10 bases between them. This CDR3 has 13 amino acids. The CDR3 sequence: CSVVQDSYNEQFF. CDR3 DNA sequence: TGCAGCGTTGTACAGGACAGCTACAATGAGCAGTTCTTC.

V is TRBV28 and J is TRBJ2-3; D remains unclear. Germline V gene data show CDR1 as MDHEN and CDR2 as SYDVKM. Between the trimmed V and J ends, which lost 6 bases and 2 bases, there was a span of 9 bases. This CDR3 is 13 amino acids long. The DNA of the CDR3 is TGTGCCAGCAGCGCTGGCCCCACAGATACGCAGTATTTT. Amino acids: CASSAGPTDTQYF.

The V gene is TRBV27, the J gene TRBJ2-6, with 7 positions matching TRBD1. The V and J ends lost 5 bases and 4 bases, in that order; junction bases with no gene match: 8. Germline V gene data show CDR1 as MNHEY and CDR2 as SMNVEV (reference sequence). The CDR3 has 16 amino acids. The CDR3: CASSVTTGVGANVLTF. The CDR3 DNA is TGTGCCAGCAGTGTGACCACAGGGGTAGGGGCCAACGTCCTGACTTTC.

The rearrangement uses TRBV30 and TRBJ2-3; TRBD2 matches at 10 bases. The CDR3 totals 15 residues. The trim removed 0 bases at V and 5 bases at J, leaving 5 bases unmatched. Germline-derived CDR1 and CDR2 are GTSNPN and SVGIG (reference sequence). The CDR3 is CAWSVQRGGRDTQYF. CDR3 nucleotides: TGTGCCTGGAGTGTACAGCGGGGGGGGAGAGATACGCAGTATTTT.

The J gene is TRBJ2-1, the V gene TRBV7-9, with D hard to call. This CDR3 is built from 15 residues. Germline CDR1 reads SEHNR; CDR2 reads FQNEAQ (reference sequence). V lost 7 bases, J lost 3 bases, and 16 bases lay in between. CDR3 loop: CASTSSVINYNEQFF. For the CDR3, the DNA is TGTGCCAGCACCTCAAGTGTGATTAACTACAATGAGCAGTTCTTC.

This clone was observed a few times. The genes are TRBV6-5 and TRBJ2-7, with D maybe TRBD1 (5 bases). From germline, CDR1 is MNHEY and CDR2 SVGAGI. The CDR3 covers 14 residues. V was cut by 0 bases and J by 3 bases, with 9 bases left in between. CDR3 in DNA: TGTGCCAGCAGTTACTCACGACAGCACTACGAGCAGTACGTC. This sequence encodes CASSYSRQHYEQYV.

The chain combines TRBV4-1 with TRBJ1-2; D is perhaps TRBD1 (5 bases). Germline V gives CDR1 MGHRA, CDR2 YSYEKL. CDR3 size: 15 residues. The V gene lost 1 base and the J gene lost 3 bases, with 12 bases spanning the gap. Here the CDR3 DNA reads TGCGCCAGCAGCCAAGCGAGCGACAGTTACTATGGCTACACCTTC. This translates into CASSQASDSYYGYTF.

The gene calls are TRBV12-3 or TRBV12-4 and TRBJ2-1, with no clear D. The CDR3 contains 11 residues. The V and J ends lost 3 bases and 9 bases respectively, with 6 bases between them. CDR3 in amino acids: CASSFGVEQFF. In DNA, the CDR3 is TGTGCCAGCAGTTTTGGGGTTGAGCAGTTCTTC.

The chain links TRBV7-2 to TRBJ2-7, with D perhaps assigned TRBD1 or TRBD2 (5 bases each). Trimming cost V 5 bases and J 4 bases, with 15 bases left between them. The CDR3 sequence is 14 residues long. Germline-derived CDR1 and CDR2 are SGHTA and FQGNSA. CDR3 DNA: TGTGCCAGCAGCCAGTCGGGGACGGGATACGAGCAGTACGTC. Translating gives CASSQSGTGYEQYV.

The chain recombines TRBV5-1 with TRBJ1-2; D call uncertain. V shed 5 bases and J shed 0 bases, with 14 bases lying between them. The CDR3 has 15 residues. In germline, CDR1 is SGHRS, CDR2 YFSETQ. For the CDR3, the DNA is TGCGCCAGCAGGCTCGACCCGGGATCTAACTATGGCTACACCTTC. Its protein is CASRLDPGSNYGYTF.